The 2 T cell receptor beta chains presented below share a single source sample, sequenced in a study of T cells in Graves' hyperthyroidism and ophthalmopathy. TCR beta CDR3 sequences were amplified from RNA transcripts. A set of HTBI primers served as the primers for a first-round RT-PCR of the TCR CDR3. Using its own MiXCR run on the multiplex PCR reads, TCRdb lists one record per CDR3 protein. The repertoire includes approximately 600,000 distinct CDR3 sequences, approximately 15% of them detected once, and about 4.5% sits in the top ten. Material: blood. These receptors were taken from a woman in her thirties or forties with Graves' ophthalmopathy.

Regarding this clonotype: This may be a read error, as it is one base from a much larger clone. The rearrangement joins TRBV20-1 to TRBJ2-7; D is tentatively TRBD1 or TRBD2 (5 bases each). The V gene lost 4 bases and the J gene lost 4 bases, with 20 bases spanning the gap. CDR1 is DFQATT and CDR2 is SNEGSKA in the germline V gene (reference sequence). The CDR3 is made up of 15 amino acids. The CDR3 is CSATGTGPFLYEQYF. The CDR3 bases are TGCAGTGCTACTGGGACGGGACCTTTTTTATACGAGCAGTACTTC.

The table lists this clonotype with a few counts. This chain uses TRBV7-3 with TRBJ1-1; no clear D. Germline V gives CDR1 SGHTA, CDR2 FQGTGA. Trimming removed 5 bases at V and 1 base at J, with 8 bases between. The CDR3 is 13 amino acids. This CDR3 reads CASSIQPNTEAFF. The CDR3 DNA is TGTGCCAGCAGCATACAGCCGAACACTGAAGCTTTCTTT.